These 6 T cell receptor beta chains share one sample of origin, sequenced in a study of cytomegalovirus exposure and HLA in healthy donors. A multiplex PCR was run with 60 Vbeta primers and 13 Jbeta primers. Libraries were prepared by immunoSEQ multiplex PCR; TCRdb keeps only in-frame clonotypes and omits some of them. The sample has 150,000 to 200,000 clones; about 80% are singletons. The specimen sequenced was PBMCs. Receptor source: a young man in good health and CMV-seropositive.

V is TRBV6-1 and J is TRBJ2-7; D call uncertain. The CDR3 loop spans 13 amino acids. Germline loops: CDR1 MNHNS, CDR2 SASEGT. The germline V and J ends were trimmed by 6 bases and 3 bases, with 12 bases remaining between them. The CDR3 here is CASSRSLLYEQYF. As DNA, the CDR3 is TGTGCCAGCAGCAGATCCCTGCTCTACGAGCAGTACTTC.

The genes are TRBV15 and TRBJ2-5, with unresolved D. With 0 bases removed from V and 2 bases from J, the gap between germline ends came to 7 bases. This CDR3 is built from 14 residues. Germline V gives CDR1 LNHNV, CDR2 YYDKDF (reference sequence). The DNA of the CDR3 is TGTGCCACCAGCAGAGACTACTTTCAAGAGACCCAGTACTTC. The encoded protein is CATSRDYFQETQYF.

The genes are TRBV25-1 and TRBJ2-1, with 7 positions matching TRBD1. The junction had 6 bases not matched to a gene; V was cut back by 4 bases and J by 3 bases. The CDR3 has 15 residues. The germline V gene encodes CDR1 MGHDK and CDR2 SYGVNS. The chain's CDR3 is CASSGTGAYYNEQFF. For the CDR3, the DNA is TGTGCCAGCAGTGGAACAGGGGCTTACTACAATGAGCAGTTCTTC.

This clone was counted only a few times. The DNA for the CDR3 is TGTGCCACCAGCAGAGATTGGGCAGGGGGCACTGAAGCTTTCTTT. Its translation: CATSRDWAGGTEAFF. J is TRBJ1-1 and V is TRBV15, with 7 bases that match TRBD1. The CDR3 loop spans 15 amino acids. The V segment lost 0 bases and the J segment 4 bases; nucleotides outside the gene matches: 5. Germline assignment: CDR1 LNHNV and CDR2 YYDKDF (reference sequence).

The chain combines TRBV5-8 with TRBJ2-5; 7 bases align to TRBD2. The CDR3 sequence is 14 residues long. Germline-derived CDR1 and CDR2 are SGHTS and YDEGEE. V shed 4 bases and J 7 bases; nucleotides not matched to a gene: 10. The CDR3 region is CASSTPSGGGTQYF. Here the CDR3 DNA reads TGTGCCAGCAGCACCCCTAGCGGTGGGGGGACCCAGTACTTC.

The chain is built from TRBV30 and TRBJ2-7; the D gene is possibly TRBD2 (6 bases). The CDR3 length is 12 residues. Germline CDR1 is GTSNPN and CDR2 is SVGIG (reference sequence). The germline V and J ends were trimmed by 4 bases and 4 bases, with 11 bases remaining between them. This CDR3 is CAWKAGNYEQYF. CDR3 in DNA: TGTGCCTGGAAGGCGGGGAATTACGAGCAGTACTTC.